This passage covers 19 T cell receptor beta chains from one sample sequenced in a study of cytomegalovirus exposure and HLA in healthy donors. Use of 60 Vbeta and 13 Jbeta primers characterized the PCR. Profiled with immunoSEQ multiplex PCR; TCRdb holds only in-frame clones, not every one. Of approximately 170,000 clones listed, 62% were seen once; the top ten hold just under 3%. Material: PBMCs. These receptors came from a man in his forties in good health and CMV-seronegative.

The gene calls are TRBV28 and TRBJ1-3, with 10 bases fitting TRBD1. CDR1 and CDR2 (germline): MDHEN, SYDVKM. The J segment lost 3 bases and the V segment lost 8 bases, leaving 7 bases of the junction unmatched. This CDR3 comprises 15 residues. The CDR3 protein is CASSRQGAYGNTIYF. The CDR3, as DNA: TGTGCCAGCTCCAGACAGGGGGCGTATGGAAACACCATATATTTT.

This chain's CDR3 is CASSLDGGASSYEQYF. CDR3 DNA sequence: TGTGCCAGCAGCTTAGATGGCGGGGCAAGCTCCTACGAGCAGTACTTC. This sequence joins TRBV11-2 and TRBJ2-7; TRBD2 is a possible D gene (6 bases). This CDR3 is 16 amino acids long. Germline V lookup: CDR1 SGHAT, CDR2 FQNNGV. V lost 0 bases and J 0 bases, leaving 12 bases between the germline ends.

This rearrangement joins TRBV4-1 to TRBJ2-6; D remains ambiguous. The ends were cut back, 1 base at V and 4 bases at J, with 11 bases in the middle. CDR3 size: 16 residues. Germline assignment: CDR1 MGHRA and CDR2 YSYEKL. CDR3 in DNA: TGCGCCAGCAGCCAAGCGATCTATGCCGGGGCCAACGTCCTGACTTTC. This translates into CASSQAIYAGANVLTF.

This clone was seen once. V usage is TRBV5-4 and J usage is TRBJ2-2; TRBD2 matches 12 bases. The length of the CDR3 is 16 residues. Per the germline V gene, CDR1 is SGHNT and CDR2 is YYREEE (reference sequence). The J segment lost 4 bases and the V segment lost 1 base, leaving 2 bases of the junction unmatched. The CDR3 spells CASSLLAGGGTGELFF. CDR3 coding DNA: TGTGCCAGCAGCTTGCTAGCGGGGGGGGGCACCGGGGAGCTGTTTTTT.

This clone has a handful of counts. The CDR3 spells CASSPLRGTGYYNEQFF. In DNA form, the CDR3 reads TGTGCCAGCAGTCCCCTGAGGGGGACAGGGTACTACAATGAGCAGTTCTTC. V and J are TRBV28 and TRBJ2-1; 9 bases map to TRBD1. Germline CDR1 MDHEN, CDR2 SYDVKM. The ends lost 5 bases at V and 3 bases at J; junction bases unmatched: 11. This CDR3 is 17 amino acids long.

The V call is TRBV10-3, the J call TRBJ1-1; TRBD1 matches 7 bases. This CDR3 has 12 amino acids. Trimming removed 3 bases from V and 7 bases from J; junction bases left unmatched: 2. The germline gives CDR1 ENHRY, CDR2 SYGVKD. Written as DNA, the CDR3 is TGTGCCATCAGTGAACGACAGGGTGAAGCTTTCTTT. Residues: CAISERQGEAFF.

This chain connects TRBV27 to TRBJ2-3, with 11 bases matching TRBD2. With V trimmed by 3 bases and J by 5 bases, 10 bases remained unmatched. The CDR3 has 17 amino acids. Germline-derived CDR1 and CDR2 are MNHEY and SMNVEV (reference sequence). For the CDR3, the DNA is TGTGCCAGCAGTTTCCAGGCTAGCGGGGGGCGGGGAGATACGCAGTATTTT. Translating it yields CASSFQASGGRGDTQYF.

V gene TRBV14 combines with J gene TRBJ2-5, with 7 nucleotides matching TRBD1. Germline V gene lookup returns CDR1 SGHDN and CDR2 FVKESK. The CDR3 sequence is 14 residues long. V trimming: 3 bases; J trimming: 9 bases; junction bases outside the gene matches: 10. CDR3 DNA sequence: TGTGCCAGCAGCCATAACAGGGGAAGCGAGGCCCAGTACTTC. It is translated as CASSHNRGSEAQYF. The variable domain in full, completed from reference TRBV14 and TRBJ2-5, reads EAGVTQFPSHSVIEKGQTVTLRCDPISGHDNLYWYRRVMGKEIKFLLHFVKESKQDESGMPNNRFLAERTGGTYSTLKVQPAELEDSGVYFCASSHNRGSEAQYFGPGTRLLVL.

V gene TRBV27 combines with J gene TRBJ1-5; D perhaps matches TRBD1 (6 bases). The V end lost 6 bases, the J end lost 2 bases, and 8 bases lay between the germline ends. There are 13 residues in the CDR3. CDR1 MNHEY and CDR2 SMNVEV come from the germline V gene (reference sequence). The CDR3 DNA follows: TGTGCCAGCAGCTGGACAGGCAATCAGCCCCAGCATTTT. It yields the protein CASSWTGNQPQHF.

The chain has TRBV21-1 and TRBJ2-2; the D call in the table, TRBD1, was not verified against the DNA. TRBV21-1 is annotated as a pseudogene. This CDR3 region has 18 residues. The CDR3 spells CASSRLDRVVMNTGELFF. DNA for the CDR3: TGTGCCAGCAGCAGACTAGACAGGGTGGTGATGAACACCGGGGAGCTGTTTTTT.

CDR3 DNA sequence: TGCAGCGTTATACACGGAGCCTACGAGCAGTACTTC. Residues: CSVIHGAYEQYF. The genes are TRBV29-1 and TRBJ2-5; no definite D call. The J call may be incorrect, as the DNA end agrees better with TRBJ2-7. This CDR3 region has 12 residues. CDR1 is SQVTM, CDR2 ANQGSEA, per germline.

The genes are TRBV4-2 and TRBJ2-7; TRBD2 might be the D (6 bases). CDR1 is LGHNA, CDR2 YNFKEQ, per germline. With 3 bases removed from V and 5 bases from J, the gap between germline ends came to 17 bases. The CDR3 extends over 15 amino acids. The CDR3 nucleotides read TGTGCCAGCAGCCAGACATTGGGAGGCCGCGACGAGCAGTACTTC. Encoded protein: CASSQTLGGRDEQYF.

This clone was counted once. The genes are TRBV19 and TRBJ2-7, with 8 bases fitting TRBD1. CDR3 length: 15 amino acids. V gave up 7 bases and J gave up 5 bases; unmatched junction bases: 13. Per germline, CDR1 LNHDA and CDR2 SQIVND (reference sequence). CDR3 in amino acids: CASTKGQALIDEQYF. In DNA form, the CDR3 reads TGTGCCAGTACTAAGGGACAGGCTCTAATCGACGAGCAGTACTTC.

The CDR3 region is CASIRGGGGSYNEQFF. Written as DNA, the CDR3 is TGTGCCAGCATTCGAGGTGGTGGGGGGTCCTACAATGAGCAGTTCTTC. This chain joins TRBV2 and TRBJ2-1, with D possibly being TRBD2 (6 bases). CDR3 length: 16 residues. V lost 7 bases, J lost 1 base, and 17 bases lay in between. The germline V gene encodes CDR1 SNHLY and CDR2 FYNNEI. Full variable domain (missing parts from reference TRBV2 and TRBJ2-1): EPEVTQTPSHQVTQMGQEVILRCVPISNHLYFYWYRQILGQKVEFLVSFYNNEISEKSEIFDDQFSVERPDGSNFTLKIRSTKLEDSAMYFCASIRGGGGSYNEQFFGPGTRLTVL.

This chain uses TRBV7-9 with TRBJ2-7, with D perhaps matching TRBD1 (5 bases). The CDR3 totals 14 residues. Deletions cut 3 bases from V and 4 bases from J, with 13 bases between. The V gene's germline CDR1 is SEHNR and CDR2 FQNEAQ (reference sequence). The CDR3 protein is CASSFQGGDYEQYF. Written as DNA, the CDR3 is TGTGCCAGCAGCTTTCAGGGTGGTGATTACGAGCAGTACTTC. The complete variable domain, with remaining parts taken from reference TRBV7-9 and TRBJ2-7, reads DTGVSQNPRHKITKRGQNVTFRCDPISEHNRLYWYRQTLGQGPEFLTYFQNEAQLEKSRLLSDRFSAERPKGSFSTLEIQRTEQGDSAMYLCASSFQGGDYEQYFGPGTRLTVT.

The J gene is TRBJ2-3, the V gene TRBV7-2; TRBD1 matches at 9 bases. Looked up from germline, CDR1 is SGHTA and CDR2 is FQGNSA. The CDR3 loop spans 14 amino acids. V was clipped by 5 bases and J by 3 bases; unmatched bases: 3. DNA of the CDR3: TGTGCCAGCAGCCGGGACAGGGAAACAGATACGCAGTATTTT. Its protein product is CASSRDRETDTQYF.

This chain connects TRBV5-1 to TRBJ1-4, with 7 bases matching TRBD1. CDR3 size: 15 residues. Trimming took 0 bases from V and 7 from J; bases not matched to a gene: 6. The germline V gene encodes CDR1 SGHRS and CDR2 YFSETQ. The CDR3 bases are TGCGCCAGCAGCTTGGGTGGGACAGTACCTGAAAAACTGTTTTTT. Its translation is CASSLGGTVPEKLFF.

This clone has more than one count but fewer than ten. The chain recombines TRBV6-5 with TRBJ2-3; TRBD2 aligns across 7 bases. CDR1 and CDR2 (germline): MNHEY, SVGAGI. The CDR3 has 15 amino acids. V lost 2 bases and J lost 4; bases outside the gene matches: 6. CDR3 bases: TGTGCCAGCAGTTACAGGCCCGGGGGGTCAGATACGCAGTATTTT. Its protein is CASSYRPGGSDTQYF.

This clone was seen more than once but under ten times. The chain joins TRBV4-1 to TRBJ1-4; 7 bases match TRBD1. Trimming removed 1 base from V and 7 bases from J; junction bases left unmatched: 6. Looked up from germline, CDR1 is MGHRA and CDR2 is YSYEKL. The CDR3 has 15 residues. The CDR3 sequence: CASSQGIRGSEKLFF. The CDR3 DNA reads TGCGCCAGCAGCCAAGGCATCAGGGGGTCTGAAAAACTGTTTTTT.